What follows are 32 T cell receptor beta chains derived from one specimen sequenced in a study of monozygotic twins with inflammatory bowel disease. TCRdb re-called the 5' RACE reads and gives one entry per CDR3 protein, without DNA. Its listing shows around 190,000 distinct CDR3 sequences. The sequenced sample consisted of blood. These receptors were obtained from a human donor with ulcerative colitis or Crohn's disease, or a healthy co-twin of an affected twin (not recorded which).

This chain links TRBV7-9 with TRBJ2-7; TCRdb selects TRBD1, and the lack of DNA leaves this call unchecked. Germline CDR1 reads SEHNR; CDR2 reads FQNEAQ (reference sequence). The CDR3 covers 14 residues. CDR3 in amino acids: CASSLEGGQDEQYF.

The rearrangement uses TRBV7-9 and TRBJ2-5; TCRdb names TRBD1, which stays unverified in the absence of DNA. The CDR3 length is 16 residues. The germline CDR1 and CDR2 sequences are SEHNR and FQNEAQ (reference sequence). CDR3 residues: CASSSGTTKWRETQYF.

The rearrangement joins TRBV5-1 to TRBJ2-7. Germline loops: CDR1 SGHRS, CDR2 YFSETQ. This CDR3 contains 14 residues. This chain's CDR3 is CASSSGDSSYEQYF.

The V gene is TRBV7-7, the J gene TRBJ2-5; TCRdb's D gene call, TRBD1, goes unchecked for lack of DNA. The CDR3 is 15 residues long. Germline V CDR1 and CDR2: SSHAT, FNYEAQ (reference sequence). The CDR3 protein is CASSLAGGQGETQHF.

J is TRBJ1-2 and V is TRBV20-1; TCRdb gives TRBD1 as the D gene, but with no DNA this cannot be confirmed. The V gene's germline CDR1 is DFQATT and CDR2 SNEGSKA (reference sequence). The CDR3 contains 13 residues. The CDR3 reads CSAATGDRGGYTF.

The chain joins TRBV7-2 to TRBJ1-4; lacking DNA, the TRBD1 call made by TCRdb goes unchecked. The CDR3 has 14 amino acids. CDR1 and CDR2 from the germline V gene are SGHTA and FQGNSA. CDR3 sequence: CASSLDTTNEKLFF.

CDR3 region: CAANEGGQGDNEQFF. The rearrangement links TRBV10-3 to TRBJ2-1; absent DNA, TCRdb's TRBD1 call cannot be checked. CDR1 is ENHRY, CDR2 SYGVKD, per germline. The CDR3 is made up of 15 amino acids.

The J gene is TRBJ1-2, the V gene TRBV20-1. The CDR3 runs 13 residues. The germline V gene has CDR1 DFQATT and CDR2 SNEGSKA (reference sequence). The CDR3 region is CSASDTTNYGYTF.

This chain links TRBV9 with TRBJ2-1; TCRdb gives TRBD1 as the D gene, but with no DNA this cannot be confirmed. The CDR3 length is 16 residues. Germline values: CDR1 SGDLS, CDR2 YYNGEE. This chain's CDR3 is CASSTRSPGSYNEQFF.

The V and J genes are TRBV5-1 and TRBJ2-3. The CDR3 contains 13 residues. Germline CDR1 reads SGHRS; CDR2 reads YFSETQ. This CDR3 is CASRPDSTDTQYF.

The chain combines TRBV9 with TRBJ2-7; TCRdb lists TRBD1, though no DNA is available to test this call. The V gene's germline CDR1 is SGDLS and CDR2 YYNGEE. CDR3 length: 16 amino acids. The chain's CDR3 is CASSATPGQGTYEQYF.

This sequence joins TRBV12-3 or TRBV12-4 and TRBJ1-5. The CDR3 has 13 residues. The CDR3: CASSLGRSQPQHF.

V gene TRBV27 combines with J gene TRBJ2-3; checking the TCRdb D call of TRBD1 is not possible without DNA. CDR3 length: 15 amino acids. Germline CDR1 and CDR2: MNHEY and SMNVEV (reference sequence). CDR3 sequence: CASSSWDRVTDTQYF.

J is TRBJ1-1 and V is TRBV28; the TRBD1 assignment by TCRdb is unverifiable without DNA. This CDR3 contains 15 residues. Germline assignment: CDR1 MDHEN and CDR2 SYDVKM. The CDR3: CASRDETGRYTEAFF.

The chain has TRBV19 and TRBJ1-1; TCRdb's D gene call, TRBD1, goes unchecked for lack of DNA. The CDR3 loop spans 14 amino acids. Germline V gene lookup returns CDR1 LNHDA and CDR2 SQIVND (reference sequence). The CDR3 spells CASSARQVETEAFF.

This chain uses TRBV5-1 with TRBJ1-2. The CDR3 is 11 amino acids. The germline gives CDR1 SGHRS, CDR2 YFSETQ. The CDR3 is CASSKTKDLTF.

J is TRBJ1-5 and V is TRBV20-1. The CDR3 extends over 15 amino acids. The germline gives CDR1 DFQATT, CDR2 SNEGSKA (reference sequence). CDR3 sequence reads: CSARSSFGINQPQHF.

CDR3 residues: CASSSWGNTEAFF. This chain joins TRBV12-3 or TRBV12-4 and TRBJ1-1. CDR3 length: 13 residues.

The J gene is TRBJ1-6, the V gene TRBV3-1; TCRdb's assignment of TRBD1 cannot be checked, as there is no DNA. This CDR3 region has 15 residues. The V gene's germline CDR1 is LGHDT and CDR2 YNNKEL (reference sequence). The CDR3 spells CASSLGRRSSSPLHF.

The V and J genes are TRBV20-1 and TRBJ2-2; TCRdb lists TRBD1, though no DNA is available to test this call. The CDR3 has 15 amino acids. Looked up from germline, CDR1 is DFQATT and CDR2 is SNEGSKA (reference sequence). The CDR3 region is CSAPGPGRLTGELFF.

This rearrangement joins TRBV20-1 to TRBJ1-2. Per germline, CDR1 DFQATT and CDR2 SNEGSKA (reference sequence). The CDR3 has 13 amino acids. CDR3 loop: CSASRRANYGYTF.

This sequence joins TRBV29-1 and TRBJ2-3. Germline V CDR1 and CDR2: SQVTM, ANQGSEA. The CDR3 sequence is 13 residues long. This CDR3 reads CSVGGVSTDTQYF.

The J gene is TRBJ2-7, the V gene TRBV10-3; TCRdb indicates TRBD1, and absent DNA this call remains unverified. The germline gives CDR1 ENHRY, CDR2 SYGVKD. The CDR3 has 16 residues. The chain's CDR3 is CAISDPQSRGLYEQYF.

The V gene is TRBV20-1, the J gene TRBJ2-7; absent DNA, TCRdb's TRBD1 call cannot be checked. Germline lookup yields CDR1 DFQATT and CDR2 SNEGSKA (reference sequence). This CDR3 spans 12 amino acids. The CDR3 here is CSASAGSDEQYF.

CDR3 in amino acids: CASSPGQLNIQYF. The chain has TRBV7-2 and TRBJ2-4; TCRdb returns TRBD1, unconfirmable since there is no DNA. CDR1 is SGHTA, CDR2 FQGNSA, per germline. This CDR3 is 13 amino acids long.

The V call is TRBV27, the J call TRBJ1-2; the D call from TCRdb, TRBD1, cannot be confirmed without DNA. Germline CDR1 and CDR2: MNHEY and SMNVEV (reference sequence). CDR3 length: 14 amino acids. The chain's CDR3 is CASSLGLGAGGYTF.

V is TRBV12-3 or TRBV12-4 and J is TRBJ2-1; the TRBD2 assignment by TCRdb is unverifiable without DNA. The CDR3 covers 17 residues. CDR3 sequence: CASSQVGGTSFMEEQFF.

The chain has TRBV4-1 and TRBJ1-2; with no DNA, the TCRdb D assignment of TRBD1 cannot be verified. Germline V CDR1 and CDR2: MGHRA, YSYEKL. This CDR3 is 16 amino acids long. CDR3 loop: CASSQGGDRGDYGYTF.

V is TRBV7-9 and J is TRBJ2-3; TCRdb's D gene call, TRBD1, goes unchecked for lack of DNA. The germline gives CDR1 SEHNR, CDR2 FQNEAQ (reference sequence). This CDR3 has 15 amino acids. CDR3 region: CASSFRGLVPDTQYF.

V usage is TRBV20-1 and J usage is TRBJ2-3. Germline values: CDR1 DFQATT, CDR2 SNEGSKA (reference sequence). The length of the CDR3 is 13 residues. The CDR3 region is CSARDLVTDTQYF.

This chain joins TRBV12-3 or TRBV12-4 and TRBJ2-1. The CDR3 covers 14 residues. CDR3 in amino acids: CASHFQGSYNEQFF.

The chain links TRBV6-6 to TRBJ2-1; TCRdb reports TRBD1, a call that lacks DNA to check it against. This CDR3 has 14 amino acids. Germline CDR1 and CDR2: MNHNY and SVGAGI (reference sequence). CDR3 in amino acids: CASSYPGTENEQFF.